This TCR beta chain is from a study of shared clonotypes between healthy human individuals. Whole-study findings and limits: Generally, naive subsets (rather than memory subsets) showed larger estimated richness. A small donor pool kept down the genetic and exposure-history diversity that was represented. Clonotypes which were not shared had lower generation probabilities than clonotypes that all four donors shared.

Researchers divided each subset's genomic DNA evenly across several immunoSEQ plates. Data came from immunoSEQ multiplex PCR; TCRdb stores just in-frame clones and leaves some out. The sample has under 2,000,000 clones, about 94% seen once. Positively selected for CCR7, the CD45RO-negative cells used as naive CD8 cells excluded terminally differentiated effector memory CD45RA+ cells. This clone was seen just once. The antigen remains undetermined. This clonotype was sampled from a man aged 18 to 35 in good health. Sequenced sample: naive CD8+ T cells sorted from blood.

CDR3 sequence: CASSQEKEGYEQYF. The CDR3 DNA reads as TGTGCCAGCAGCCAAGAAAAGGAGGGATACGAGCAGTACTTC. The chain uses TRBV14 and TRBJ2-7; tentative D call: TRBD2 (6 bases). Trimming shortened V by 0 bases and J by 4 bases, and 10 bases separated the two germline ends. Germline V gives CDR1 SGHDN, CDR2 FVKESK. This CDR3 region has 14 residues.